The 14 T cell receptor beta chains given below trace back to one sample, sequenced in a study of T cell responses to AZD1222 COVID-19 vaccine. The data were produced by immunoSEQ multiplex PCR, yet TCRdb's version contains in-frame clones alone and is incomplete. The data show around 78,000 clones, approximately 91% seen once. Sequencing used peripheral blood, obtained on day 0 of MenACWY control vaccination. The receptors originated from an adult in good health.

This clone is a singleton in its sample. This chain joins TRBV29-1 and TRBJ1-1, with D possibly being TRBD1 (5 bases). Looked up from germline, CDR1 is SQVTM and CDR2 is ANQGSEA. CDR3 length: 11 amino acids. Trimming stripped 7 bases from V and 4 bases from J, with 10 bases between. CDR3 residues: CSGRGVTEAFF. The CDR3 DNA is TGCAGCGGCAGAGGGGTCACTGAAGCTTTCTTT. The full variable domain, with the rest looked up from reference TRBV29-1 and TRBJ1-1, is SAVISQKPSRDICQRGTSLTIQCQVDSQVTMMFWYRQQPGQSLTLIATANQGSEATYESGFVIDKFPISRPNLTFSTLTVSNMSPEDSSIYLCSGRGVTEAFFGQGTRLTVV.

This clone was picked up one time. The chain employs TRBV5-8 and TRBJ2-1, with a possible D match to TRBD1 (6 bases). Trimming left V 0 bases short and J 10 bases short, with 17 bases between. Germline values: CDR1 SGHTS, CDR2 YDEGEE. This CDR3 contains 15 residues. CDR3 DNA sequence: TGTGCCAGCAGCTTGGGGTACTCCCCGAGGGGGGAGCAGTTCTTC. This codes for CASSLGYSPRGEQFF.

The chain joins TRBV7-8 to TRBJ1-5, with a weak D call TRBD1 (6 bases). Trimming removed 5 bases at V and 6 bases at J, with 17 bases between. Germline CDR1 SGHVS, CDR2 FQNEAQ. The CDR3 loop spans 15 amino acids. For the CDR3, the DNA is TGTGCCAGCAGCCCCGGAGACAGGTTAAGTCAGCCCCAGCATTTT. The encoded protein is CASSPGDRLSQPQHF.

The V call is TRBV7-2, the J call TRBJ2-2, with a tentative D call TRBD2 (6 bases). Per the germline V gene, CDR1 is SGHTA and CDR2 is FQGNSA. Trimming cost V 5 bases and J 3 bases, with 10 bases left between them. The CDR3 contains 14 residues. The CDR3 region has the DNA TGTGCCAGCAGCACCGGGGGTGACACCGGGGAGCTGTTTTTT. This gives the protein CASSTGGDTGELFF.

This clone was observed a single time. V gene TRBV11-3 combines with J gene TRBJ2-3; D remains ambiguous. The CDR3 covers 13 residues. V lost 1 base and J lost 0, with 2 bases in between. Germline V gene sequence: CDR1 SGHNT, CDR2 YENEEA. CDR3 sequence (DNA): TGTGCCAGCAGCTTAGCTAGCACAGATACGCAGTATTTT. This translates into CASSLASTDTQYF. Variable domain in full (rest from reference TRBV11-3 and TRBJ2-3): EAGVVQSPRYKIIEKKQPVAFWCNPISGHNTLYWYLQNLGQGPELLIRYENEEAVDDSQLPKDRFSAERLKGVDSTLKIQPAELGDSAVYLCASSLASTDTQYFGPGTRLTVL.

This rearrangement joins TRBV4-1 to TRBJ1-3, with TRBD1 matching 12 bases. After removal of 1 base from V and 4 bases from J, the junction contained 8 bases not matched to a gene. This CDR3 region has 18 residues. Germline V gene data show CDR1 as MGHRA and CDR2 as YSYEKL. The CDR3 bases are TGCGCCAGCAGCCAAGTAGGGACAGGGGGCGCGAGAGGAAACACCATATATTTT. Translated: CASSQVGTGGARGNTIYF.

A single count supports this clone. The gene calls are TRBV7-2 and TRBJ2-7; no clear D. The CDR3 covers 14 residues. From germline, CDR1 is SGHTA and CDR2 FQGNSA. The V end was cut by 4 bases, the J end by 4 bases, with 14 bases between. This CDR3 reads CASSSGRTWYEQYF. The CDR3 DNA follows: TGTGCCAGCAGCTCCGGAAGAACATGGTACGAGCAGTACTTC.

This sequence joins TRBV11-3 and TRBJ1-2; tentatively, D is TRBD1 (5 bases). CDR3 length equals 14 residues. The germline V gene has CDR1 SGHNT and CDR2 YENEEA. The V end lost 5 bases, the J end lost 6 bases, and 16 bases lay between the germline ends. This chain's CDR3 is CASSPSGHEDGYTF. For the CDR3, the DNA is TGTGCCAGCAGCCCATCTGGACATGAGGATGGCTACACCTTC. Combining the CDR3 with reference TRBV11-3 and TRBJ1-2 gives the whole variable domain EAGVVQSPRYKIIEKKQPVAFWCNPISGHNTLYWYLQNLGQGPELLIRYENEEAVDDSQLPKDRFSAERLKGVDSTLKIQPAELGDSAVYLCASSPSGHEDGYTFGSGTRLTVV.

J is TRBJ1-1 and V is TRBV30; D gene uncertain. The V end lost 2 bases, the J end lost 8 bases, and 9 bases lay between the germline ends. The CDR3 has 11 residues. CDR1 is GTSNPN, CDR2 SVGIG, per germline (reference sequence). CDR3 loop: CAWSNRAEAFF. Written as DNA, the CDR3 is TGTGCCTGGAGTAACCGGGCGGAAGCTTTCTTT.

This chain connects TRBV5-1 to TRBJ1-2; D remains ambiguous. V was clipped by 1 base and J by 8 bases, with 18 bases between them. Germline-derived CDR1 and CDR2 are SGHRS and YFSETQ. This CDR3 has 15 residues. The CDR3 nucleotides are TGCGCCAGCAGCTTGACGGGTGAGGGAGGAGAAGGCTACACCTTC. The encoded protein is CASSLTGEGGEGYTF.

The genes are TRBV29-1 and TRBJ1-2; tentative D call: TRBD1 (5 bases). The CDR3 is made up of 12 amino acids. Deletions cut 7 bases from V and 4 bases from J, with 13 bases between. Per germline, CDR1 SQVTM and CDR2 ANQGSEA. The CDR3 loop is CSAGGVGYGYTF. For the CDR3, the DNA is TGCAGCGCCGGGGGGGTCGGCTATGGCTACACCTTC.

This sequence joins TRBV7-8 and TRBJ1-6, with 8 bases identical to TRBD1. Losses at the gene ends were 5 bases for V and 8 bases for J; bases not matched to a gene: 8. This CDR3 spans 15 amino acids. Germline CDR1 SGHVS, CDR2 FQNEAQ. CDR3 sequence: CASSRDRGRHSPLHF. The DNA for the CDR3 is TGTGCCAGCAGCCGTGACAGGGGTCGGCATTCACCCCTCCACTTT.

V usage is TRBV9 and J usage is TRBJ1-1; D is possibly TRBD1 (6 bases). V lost 0 bases to trimming and J lost 5 bases, with 11 bases between them. The CDR3 sequence is 14 residues long. Germline assignment: CDR1 SGDLS and CDR2 YYNGEE. The CDR3 spells CASSVVQGRTEAFF. In DNA form, the CDR3 reads TGTGCCAGCAGCGTAGTGCAGGGGCGAACTGAAGCTTTCTTT.

The chain recombines TRBV19 with TRBJ1-1; D remains ambiguous. Trimming removed 6 bases at V and 4 bases at J, with 9 bases between. This CDR3 has 12 residues. CDR1 LNHDA and CDR2 SQIVND come from the germline V gene (reference sequence). The CDR3 loop reads CASSRGSTEAFF. In nucleotides, the CDR3 is TGTGCCAGTAGCCGAGGTAGCACTGAAGCTTTCTTT.